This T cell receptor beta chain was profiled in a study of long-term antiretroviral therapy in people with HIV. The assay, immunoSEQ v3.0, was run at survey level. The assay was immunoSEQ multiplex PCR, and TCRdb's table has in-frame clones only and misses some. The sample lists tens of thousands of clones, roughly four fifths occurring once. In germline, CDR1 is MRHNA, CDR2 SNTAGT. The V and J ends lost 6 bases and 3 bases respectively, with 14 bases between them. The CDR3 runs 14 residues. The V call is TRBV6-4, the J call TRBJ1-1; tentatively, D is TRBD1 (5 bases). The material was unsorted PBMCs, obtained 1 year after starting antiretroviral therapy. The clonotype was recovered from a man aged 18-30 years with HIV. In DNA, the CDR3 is TGTGCCAGCAGACCCGACAGTTTCCACACTGAAGCTTTCTTT. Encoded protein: CASRPDSFHTEAFF.